The present TCR beta chain was sequenced within a study of blood T cell repertoires in COVID-19. Overall study: Samples taken during acute and convalescent COVID-19 were collected in the United States, Italy and Spain.

Per the original data handling: Amplified reference gene primers provided the basis for estimating nucleated cell counts. Method: immunoSEQ multiplex PCR; TCRdb's copy keeps in-frame clones and lacks some. The V and J calls and clone size come from that table; D and trimming were worked out from the DNA. The table records around 280,000 clones, 90% of them present only once. Germline V gene lookup returns CDR1 SGHRS and CDR2 YFSETQ. Trimming cost V 5 bases and J 3 bases, with 16 bases left between them. This CDR3 comprises 15 residues. Participants spanned ages about 18 to 90 years and resided in fewer than 30 US areas. Participants' own reports of clinical history determined their cohort assignment.

Sequencing was done on a sample of PBMCs or T cells enriched from blood (not recorded which). The chain recombines TRBV5-1 with TRBJ2-3, with D perhaps matching TRBD2 (6 bases). This receptor was taken from a woman between 18 and 29 years old with acute COVID-19. Written as DNA, the CDR3 is TGCGCCAGCAGTCAGGGACTGCCTCGAACAGATACGCAGTATTTT. Translated: CASSQGLPRTDTQYF.